The 13 T cell receptor beta chains below all came from one sample that was sequenced in a study of shared clonotypes between healthy human individuals. CD8 cells regarded as naive lacked CD45RO, were positively chosen for CCR7, and omitted terminally differentiated effector memory CD45RA+ cells. Sequencing used immunoSEQ multiplex PCR; TCRdb keeps in-frame clones, though not all of them. The sample comprises about 1.9 million clones, 93% of which are singletons, and about 1.6% rests with the top ten. The sample taken for sequencing was naive CD8+ T cells from PBMCs. The receptors originated from a man aged 18-30 years in good health. Some clones in this sample may be carry-over from other donors' samples.

The rearrangement joins TRBV2 to TRBJ1-4, with D perhaps TRBD1 (6 bases). This CDR3 spans 18 amino acids. V lost 5 bases and J lost 3, with 22 bases in between. The germline CDR1 and CDR2 sequences are SNHLY and FYNNEI. CDR3 DNA sequence: TGTGCCAGCAGTCCTCGGACCAACCCACAGGGACCTAATGAAAAACTGTTTTTT. Residues: CASSPRTNPQGPNEKLFF.

Only a few counts were recorded for this clone. The rearrangement joins TRBV29-1 to TRBJ1-1; D is ambiguous. This CDR3 comprises 14 residues. The V end lost 6 bases, the J end lost 2 bases, and 16 bases lay between the germline ends. Per the germline V gene, CDR1 is SQVTM and CDR2 is ANQGSEA. The DNA of the CDR3 is TGCAGCGTCGAATCCCATGTGAGTAACACTGAAGCTTTCTTT. Translation gives CSVESHVSNTEAFF. The full variable domain, in which reference TRBV29-1 and TRBJ1-1 provide the parts outside the CDR3, is SAVISQKPSRDICQRGTSLTIQCQVDSQVTMMFWYRQQPGQSLTLIATANQGSEATYESGFVIDKFPISRPNLTFSTLTVSNMSPEDSSIYLCSVESHVSNTEAFFGQGTRLTVV.

The rearrangement links TRBV19 to TRBJ2-1, with 8 positions matching TRBD1. The CDR3 runs 15 residues. Trimming removed 4 bases from V and 4 bases from J; junction bases left unmatched: 6. CDR1 is LNHDA, CDR2 SQIVND, per germline (reference sequence). The CDR3 reads CASSTLGQEYNEQFF. DNA of the CDR3: TGTGCCAGTAGTACCCTGGGACAGGAATACAATGAGCAGTTCTTC.

The V and J genes are TRBV10-3 and TRBJ2-1; 12 nucleotides agree with TRBD2. Germline loops: CDR1 ENHRY, CDR2 SYGVKD. V shed 8 bases and J 10 bases; nucleotides not matched to a gene: 6. This CDR3 comprises 13 residues. Written as DNA, the CDR3 is TGTGCCATCTCCCTAGCGGGAGGGCAAGAGCAGTTCTTC. This translates into CAISLAGGQEQFF.

With respect to this clone: Other DNA sequences in this sample translate to the same CDR3. This chain uses TRBV28 with TRBJ1-2; 8 bases agree with TRBD1. This CDR3 is built from 15 residues. V was pared by 2 bases and J by 3 bases, with 5 bases of the junction left unmatched. The germline V gene has CDR1 MDHEN and CDR2 SYDVKM. CDR3 in amino acids: CASSLRQGAYYGYTF. The CDR3 nucleotides are TGTGCCAGCAGTTTACGGCAGGGGGCATACTATGGCTACACCTTC.

In this sample, this clone turned up once. This chain links TRBV6-1 with TRBJ1-4; unclear D gene. Trimming removed 3 bases from V and 2 bases from J, with 10 bases in between. This CDR3 contains 15 residues. Looked up from germline, CDR1 is MNHNS and CDR2 is SASEGT. The CDR3 reads CASSEMGRTNEKLFF. The CDR3 DNA follows: TGTGCCAGCAGTGAGATGGGAAGGACTAATGAAAAACTGTTTTTT.

V and J are TRBV5-4 and TRBJ2-7; D is perhaps TRBD2 (6 bases). Germline V lookup: CDR1 SGHNT, CDR2 YYREEE (reference sequence). V gave up 3 bases and J gave up 0 bases, with 25 bases separating them. The CDR3 sequence is 19 residues long. CDR3 nucleotide sequence: TGTGCCAGCAGCTACTCAAGCGGGCCAACGTCCTATAGCTCCTACGAGCAGTACTTC. This sequence encodes CASSYSSGPTSYSSYEQYF.

The chain combines TRBV2 with TRBJ2-7, with D perhaps TRBD1 (5 bases). The CDR3 has 13 amino acids. The ends were cut back, 6 bases at V and 4 bases at J, with 13 bases in the middle. Germline-derived CDR1 and CDR2 are SNHLY and FYNNEI. Here the CDR3 DNA reads TGTGCCAGCAGGGACACCTACGGGTACGAGCAGTACTTC. Translated, it gives CASRDTYGYEQYF.

This clone was seen a single time. The rearrangement uses TRBV10-2 and TRBJ2-7; no clear D. Germline values: CDR1 WSHSY, CDR2 SAAADI. The CDR3 is 13 amino acids. V was clipped by 4 bases and J by 3 bases, with 10 bases between them. The CDR3 spells CASSVGKYYEQYF. CDR3 DNA: TGCGCCAGCAGTGTCGGCAAATACTACGAGCAGTACTTC.

This chain uses TRBV7-8 with TRBJ2-2, with 7 bases lining up with TRBD1. The germline V gene has CDR1 SGHVS and CDR2 FQNEAQ. The CDR3 covers 15 residues. V shed 3 bases, J shed 5 bases, and the junction held 6 bases outside the gene matches. The CDR3 sequence is CASSFLRGLTGELFF. The CDR3, as DNA: TGTGCCAGCAGCTTCCTGAGGGGGCTTACCGGGGAGCTGTTTTTT.

V usage is TRBV6-4 and J usage is TRBJ2-7; no firm D call. Trimming removed 0 bases from V and 4 bases from J, with 4 bases in between. CDR1 MRHNA and CDR2 SNTAGT come from the germline V gene. This CDR3 comprises 12 residues. For the CDR3, the DNA is TGTGCCAGCAGTGACTCGACATACGAGCAGTACTTC. Amino acid sequence: CASSDSTYEQYF.

This clone was seen just once. Here the CDR3 reads CASSYYRGRVFGELFF. CDR3 bases: TGTGCCAGCTCGTACTACAGGGGGCGCGTCTTCGGGGAGCTGTTTTTT. The V and J genes are TRBV18 and TRBJ2-2; 9 nucleotides agree with TRBD1. CDR1 and CDR2 (germline): KGHSH, LQKENI. CDR3 size: 16 residues. Trimming at V came to 6 bases and at J to 7 bases, leaving 12 bases not matched to a gene.

Notes on this clone: Other DNA sequences in the sample encode the same CDR3. The chain employs TRBV11-3 and TRBJ2-1; D remains unclear. Germline assignment: CDR1 SGHNT and CDR2 YENEEA. There are 15 residues in the CDR3. With 1 base removed from V and 0 bases from J, the gap between germline ends came to 7 bases. The DNA of the CDR3 is TGTGCCAGCAGCTTAGGGGGTAGCTCCTACAATGAGCAGTTCTTC. This gives the protein CASSLGGSSYNEQFF. The entire variable domain, with the rest obtained from reference TRBV11-3 and TRBJ2-1, is as follows: EAGVVQSPRYKIIEKKQPVAFWCNPISGHNTLYWYLQNLGQGPELLIRYENEEAVDDSQLPKDRFSAERLKGVDSTLKIQPAELGDSAVYLCASSLGGSSYNEQFFGPGTRLTVL.